This T cell receptor beta chain came from a study of spatial heterogeneity in lung cancer. TCRdb re-called the 5' RACE reads through MiXCR, storing one row per CDR3 protein. Among over 6,000 distinct CDR3 sequences listed, 4.5% to 6% were seen once. This clonotype appeared many times. Described time point: sample taken at primary tumor resection. Tumor, nontumor lung or frozen PBMC supplied whole RNA, sequenced without sorting. This CDR3 has 16 amino acids. V and J are TRBV21-1 and TRBJ2-7. TRBV21-1 is noted as a pseudogene. This clonotype was sampled from a male donor with early-stage non-small cell lung cancer. The source material was PBMCs, sampled at surgery. CDR3 sequence: CASSKNLLDSDGEQYF. CDR3 sequence (DNA): TGTGCCAGCAGCAAAAATCTACTCGATTCAGACGGCGAGCAGTACTTC.